This is a list of T cell receptor beta chains from one sample in a study of blood T cell repertoires in COVID-19. Data came from immunoSEQ multiplex PCR; TCRdb stores just in-frame clones and leaves some out. The top ten hold approximately 2.9% of the sample, which has 250,000 to 400,000 clones, about nine tenths seen once. Material: peripheral blood. These receptors were collected from a woman aged 25 to 39 with COVID-19, enrolled during active disease. Both conserved end residues are part of each CDR3. D genes are given only for firm matches. Only some rows state a clone size, as once, few, many or a class for expanded clones.

J gene	V gene	D gene	clone size	CDR3 protein	CDR3 DNA
TRBJ2-7	TRBV7-6	TRBD2	-	CASSMLAGGTYEQYF	TGTGCCAGCAGCATGCTAGCGGGAGGTACCTACGAGCAGTACTTC
TRBJ1-1	TRBV6-6	-	-	CASSPDRPKAEAFF	TGTGCCAGCAGCCCGGACAGACCGAAGGCTGAAGCTTTCTTT
TRBJ2-1	TRBV5-8	TRBD2	-	CASSLMRTSGSSYNEQFF	TGTGCCAGCAGCCTCATGCGCACTAGCGGGAGCTCCTACAATGAGCAGTTCTTC
TRBJ2-7	TRBV10-3	-	-	CAISDRDEEQYF	TGTGCCATCAGTGATCGGGATGAAGAGCAGTACTTC
TRBJ1-1	TRBV2	-	-	CATNRGNTEAFF	TGTGCCACTAACCGGGGGAACACTGAAGCTTTCTTT
TRBJ2-2	TRBV28	-	-	CASKRQLNTGELFF	TGTGCCAGCAAGAGGCAGCTGAACACCGGGGAGCTGTTTTTT
TRBJ2-5	TRBV7-9	TRBD2	-	CASSDTSGGGRSQYF	TGTGCCAGCAGTGACACTAGCGGAGGAGGAAGGTCCCAGTACTTC
TRBJ1-4	TRBV10-3	-	once	CAIQGELDEKLFF	TGTGCCATCCAGGGCGAGCTAGATGAAAAACTGTTTTTT
TRBJ2-7	TRBV29-1	-	-	CSVGGDSYEQYF	TGCAGCGTTGGGGGGGACTCCTACGAGCAGTACTTC
TRBJ2-1	TRBV7-9	-	-	CASSPDNEQFF	TGTGCCAGCAGCCCAGACAATGAGCAGTTCTTC
TRBJ2-5	TRBV27	TRBD1	-	CASSPYRGRGETQYF	TGTGCCAGCAGTCCATACAGGGGGCGCGGGGAGACCCAGTACTTC
TRBJ1-2	TRBV2	-	-	CASSEVGSSDYGYTF	TGTGCCAGCAGTGAAGTTGGCAGTAGCGACTATGGCTACACCTTC
TRBJ2-7	TRBV3-1/TRBV3-2	-	few	CASSQVGGAYEQYF	TGTGCCAGCAGCCAAGTAGGCGGGGCCTACGAGCAGTACTTC
TRBJ1-4	TRBV5-6	-	-	CASSLGAGANEKLFF	TGTGCCAGCAGCTTGGGGGCAGGGGCGAATGAAAAACTGTTTTTT
TRBJ2-5	TRBV27	-	-	CASRDLRWAGGILIQETQYF	TGTGCCAGCAGGGACCTCAGGTGGGCGGGCGGAATACTAATCCAAGAGACCCAGTACTTC
TRBJ1-2	TRBV5-1	-	-	CASSVEGGRYGYTF	TGCGCCAGCAGCGTCGAGGGAGGCCGCTATGGCTACACCTTC
TRBJ2-5	TRBV6-1	TRBD2	-	CASSEVGASGVQETQYF	TGTGCCAGCAGTGAAGTCGGGGCTAGCGGAGTCCAAGAGACCCAGTACTTC
TRBJ2-1	TRBV30	-	once	CAWSGASAYNEQFF	TGTGCCTGGAGTGGGGCTAGCGCCTACAATGAGCAGTTCTTC
TRBJ1-1	TRBV19	-	-	CASSHTKMGDTDTEAFF	TGTGCCAGTAGCCACACAAAAATGGGGGACACTGACACTGAAGCTTTCTTT
TRBJ2-7	TRBV28	-	-	CASSGGTAFYEQYF	TGTGCCAGCAGTGGCGGGACAGCTTTCTACGAGCAGTACTTC
TRBJ2-2	TRBV18	TRBD2	-	CASSPGLEGVGELFF	TGTGCCAGCTCACCGGGACTAGAGGGAGTCGGGGAGCTGTTTTTT
TRBJ1-6	TRBV19	-	-	CASSSNRDIYNSPLHF	TGTGCCAGTAGTTCGAACCGGGACATCTATAATTCACCCCTCCACTTT
TRBJ2-7	TRBV4-1	-	once	CASSPHSYEQYF	TGCGCCAGCAGCCCGCATAGCTACGAGCAGTACTTC
TRBJ2-7	TRBV18	TRBD1	-	CASSWGTGNYEQYF	TGTGCCAGCTCTTGGGGGACAGGAAACTACGAGCAGTACTTC
TRBJ1-1	TRBV13	TRBD1	-	CATGGQGAAFF	TGTGCCACCGGCGGACAGGGGGCAGCTTTCTTT
TRBJ2-1	TRBV19	-	-	CASSTTGYNEQFF	TGTGCCAGTAGTACCACAGGTTACAATGAGCAGTTCTTC
TRBJ2-3	TRBV7-6	TRBD1	-	CASSPGQVSTDTQYF	TGTGCCAGCAGTCCCGGACAGGTCAGCACAGATACGCAGTATTTT
TRBJ1-3	TRBV27	TRBD1	-	CASSKGTGSLGNTIYF	TGTGCCAGCAGTAAAGGGACAGGGAGTCTAGGAAACACCATATATTTT
TRBJ2-2	TRBV27	-	-	CASSRNTGELFF	TGTGCCAGCAGCCGGAACACCGGGGAGCTGTTTTTT
TRBJ2-3	TRBV11-2	-	-	CASSLDPSGRTDTQYF	TGTGCCAGCAGCTTAGATCCCTCAGGGCGCACAGATACGCAGTATTTT
TRBJ2-7	TRBV12-5	TRBD1	many	CASGLVQGQGLASSYEQYF	TGTGCTAGTGGTTTGGTACAGGGACAGGGTCTTGCGAGCTCCTACGAGCAGTACTTC
TRBJ2-5	TRBV6-5	-	-	CASSYSEQETQYF	TGTGCCAGCAGTTATTCGGAGCAAGAGACCCAGTACTTC
TRBJ2-2	TRBV29-1	-	-	CSVEGRDGTGELFF	TGCAGCGTTGAGGGGCGGGACGGGACCGGGGAGCTGTTTTTT
TRBJ1-4	TRBV6-5	-	-	CASSYAGGEKLFF	TGTGCCAGCAGTTACGCGGGGGGTGAAAAACTGTTTTTT
TRBJ2-7	TRBV27	-	-	CASSIAPGVIYEQYF	TGTGCCAGCAGTATCGCCCCAGGGGTGATCTACGAGCAGTACTTC
TRBJ2-1	TRBV9	TRBD2	-	CASSGGTSGTRGDEQFF	TGTGCCAGCAGCGGCGGGACTAGCGGTACAAGGGGGGATGAGCAGTTCTTC
TRBJ2-7	TRBV5-6	TRBD2	-	CASFSGETYEQYF	TGTGCCAGCTTTAGCGGGGAAACCTACGAGCAGTACTTC
TRBJ2-7	TRBV18	-	-	CASSPSGLPYEQYF	TGTGCCAGCTCACCCTCAGGTTTACCCTACGAGCAGTACTTC
TRBJ1-2	TRBV29-1	TRBD1	-	CSVGTGGDYGYTF	TGCAGCGTCGGAACAGGGGGCGACTATGGCTACACCTTC
TRBJ2-1	TRBV5-8	TRBD1	-	CASSPGTGGLNEQFF	TGTGCCAGCAGCCCCGGGACAGGGGGCCTAAATGAGCAGTTCTTC
TRBJ1-1	TRBV6-5	TRBD1	-	CASNPTGGTEAFF	TGTGCCAGCAACCCGACAGGGGGGACTGAAGCTTTCTTT
TRBJ1-5	TRBV15	-	-	CATSRNRAMGNQPQHF	TGTGCCACCAGCAGGAACAGGGCGATGGGCAATCAGCCCCAGCATTTT
TRBJ2-7	TRBV5-4	-	once	CASSLGQVEGPEQYF	TGTGCCAGCAGCTTGGGACAGGTAGAAGGTCCCGAGCAGTACTTC
TRBJ1-2	TRBV4-1	-	-	CASSHRTLSYGYTF	TGCGCCAGCAGCCACAGGACTTTATCCTATGGCTACACCTTC
TRBJ2-7	TRBV6-5	TRBD1	-	CASSLAAAGTGRPYF	TGTGCCAGCAGCCTAGCTGCGGCCGGGACAGGGAGGCCGTACTTC
TRBJ2-3	TRBV27	TRBD2	-	CASSKWTSGIGDTQYF	TGTGCCAGCAGTAAATGGACTAGCGGGATCGGCGATACGCAGTATTTT
TRBJ2-3	TRBV5-4	-	-	CASSAYGVSTDTQYF	TGTGCCAGCAGTGCTTACGGGGTAAGCACAGATACGCAGTATTTT
TRBJ1-2	TRBV24-1	-	-	CATSQASLGGYTF	TGTGCCACCAGCCAAGCCTCCCTCGGGGGCTACACCTTC
TRBJ1-1	TRBV5-4	TRBD1	-	CASSLQGANTEAFF	TGTGCCAGCAGCTTGCAGGGGGCGAACACTGAAGCTTTCTTT
TRBJ1-5	TRBV30	-	-	CAWSGDNNQPQHF	TGTGCCTGGAGTGGAGATAACAATCAGCCCCAGCATTTT
TRBJ2-2	TRBV10-2	TRBD2	-	CASSDAGTSGSTGELFF	TGCGCCAGCAGTGACGCCGGGACTAGCGGATCCACCGGGGAGCTGTTTTTT
TRBJ1-3	TRBV5-1	-	once	CASSLEGGQTGNTIYF	TGCGCCAGCAGCTTGGAGGGGGGGCAGACTGGAAACACCATATATTTT
TRBJ2-7	TRBV5-8	TRBD2	-	CASSLAGGSSYEQYF	TGTGCCAGCAGCTTGGCTGGCGGGAGCTCCTACGAGCAGTACTTC
TRBJ2-1	TRBV15	-	-	CATSRDPGSSYNEQFF	TGTGCCACCAGCAGAGATCCTGGGAGTTCCTACAATGAGCAGTTCTTC